These 18 T cell receptor beta chains were all obtained from the same sample, sequenced in a study of OX40 agonist ivuxolimab in advanced cancers. The method was immunoSEQ multiplex PCR; TCRdb's version includes in-frame clones alone and lacks a portion of them. The table records about 56,000 clones, about 85% of them present only once. This specimen consisted of CD4+ or CD8+ T cells sorted from blood, obtained in a trial of the OX40 agonist ivuxolimab. The origin of the receptors is an adult with an advanced solid tumor such as melanoma, head and neck, liver or kidney cancer.

J is TRBJ2-1 and V is TRBV7-6, with D unresolved. CDR3 size: 12 residues. Germline assignment: CDR1 SGHVS and CDR2 FNYEAQ. The ends were cut back, 5 bases at V and 9 bases at J, with 11 bases in the middle. CDR3 nucleotide sequence: TGTGCCAGCAGCCCTCTGGTGGGTGAGCAGTTCTTC. It encodes CASSPLVGEQFF.

The chain employs TRBV5-4 and TRBJ2-3; TRBD2 is a possible D gene (7 bases). V lost 0 bases, J lost 2 bases, and 13 bases lay in between. This CDR3 is built from 16 residues. From germline, CDR1 is SGHNT and CDR2 YYREEE (reference sequence). As DNA, the CDR3 is TGTGCCAGCAGCTTGGCCGGGGGGCTGGACACAGATACGCAGTATTTT. Its protein is CASSLAGGLDTDTQYF.

This clone turned up a few times. This chain uses TRBV7-8 with TRBJ2-1; 10 bases line up with TRBD2. V was pared by 4 bases and J by 9 bases, with 9 bases of the junction left unmatched. Germline CDR1 reads SGHVS; CDR2 reads FQNEAQ. CDR3 length equals 15 residues. As DNA, the CDR3 is TGTGCCAGCAGCTCCCTAGCGGGAGATCGGGGTGAGCAGTTCTTC. This translates into CASSSLAGDRGEQFF.

The chain is built from TRBV5-4 and TRBJ2-1; TRBD2 matches at 14 bases. From germline, CDR1 is SGHNT and CDR2 YYREEE (reference sequence). The ends lost 4 bases at V and 9 bases at J; junction bases unmatched: 6. This CDR3 has 15 amino acids. The DNA for the CDR3 is TGTGCCAGCAGCCCGACTAGCGGGAGGGCGGGTGAGCAGTTCTTC. Translation gives CASSPTSGRAGEQFF.

The chain is built from TRBV4-1 and TRBJ2-7; D is undetermined. CDR1 and CDR2 from the germline V gene are MGHRA and YSYEKL. The germline V and J ends were trimmed by 4 bases and 4 bases, with 14 bases remaining between them. CDR3 length: 14 amino acids. The CDR3 DNA reads TGCGCCAGCAGCCTCGAGGTGGTCGCTTACGAGCAGTACTTC. Its protein is CASSLEVVAYEQYF.

The rearrangement links TRBV6-1 to TRBJ2-2, with a tentative D call TRBD1 (6 bases). V was clipped by 11 bases and J by 0 bases, with 13 bases between them. The CDR3 is 14 amino acids. Germline CDR1 MNHNS, CDR2 SASEGT. This chain's CDR3 is CAHRTASNTGELFF. CDR3 bases: TGTGCCCATCGGACAGCCTCGAACACCGGGGAGCTGTTTTTT.

V gene TRBV6-6 combines with J gene TRBJ2-1, with TRBD2 identical over 10 bases. Germline CDR1 reads MNHNY; CDR2 reads SVGAGI (reference sequence). After removal of 9 bases from V and 9 bases from J, the junction contained 11 bases not matched to a gene. The CDR3 totals 14 residues. CDR3 sequence (DNA): TGTGCCAGTAGGAGTGGGACTAGCGCCACTGAGCAGTTCTTC. Protein sequence: CASRSGTSATEQFF.

This clone was seen only once. The genes are TRBV10-1 and TRBJ2-1, with D perhaps TRBD1 or TRBD2 (5 bases each). Germline V lookup: CDR1 WNHNN, CDR2 SYGVQD (reference sequence). The CDR3 runs to 13 residues. Trimming took 0 bases from V and 10 from J, leaving 10 bases between them. This chain's CDR3 is CASSESGRAEQFF. The CDR3 bases are TGCGCCAGCAGTGAGTCGGGGCGGGCGGAGCAGTTCTTC.

The chain links TRBV27 to TRBJ2-6; 10 bases are a match to TRBD1. CDR1 MNHEY and CDR2 SMNVEV come from the germline V gene (reference sequence). V was clipped by 5 bases and J by 5 bases; unmatched bases: 15. The CDR3 extends over 19 amino acids. In DNA form, the CDR3 reads TGTGCCAGCAGTCCGGAACGACAGGGGGCAACACTCCGGGCCAACGTCCTGACTTTC. Encoded protein: CASSPERQGATLRANVLTF.

This rearrangement joins TRBV18 to TRBJ1-2, with D perhaps matching TRBD1 (6 bases). In germline, CDR1 is KGHSH, CDR2 LQKENI. V lost 3 bases to trimming and J lost 6 bases, with 14 bases between them. This CDR3 is 14 amino acids long. In nucleotides, the CDR3 is TGTGCCAGCTCACCCACCCGGGGGGCAGATGGCTACACCTTC. It encodes CASSPTRGADGYTF.

The chain employs TRBV6-5 and TRBJ2-5; D call uncertain. The CDR3 loop spans 15 amino acids. V was clipped by 9 bases and J by 6 bases, with 23 bases between them. Germline V lookup: CDR1 MNHEY, CDR2 SVGAGI. The CDR3 nucleotides are TGTGCCAGTGTTGTGGGCTCCGGGCCGTTTCAGACCCAGTACTTC. It encodes CASVVGSGPFQTQYF.

V usage is TRBV7-9 and J usage is TRBJ2-2; weak D call: TRBD1 (6 bases). Germline lookup yields CDR1 SEHNR and CDR2 FQNEAQ (reference sequence). V was clipped by 1 base and J by 5 bases, with 11 bases between them. The CDR3 has 15 amino acids. CDR3 sequence reads: CASSLDRVETGELFF. In nucleotides, the CDR3 is TGTGCCAGCAGCTTAGACAGGGTCGAGACCGGGGAGCTGTTTTTT.

This chain joins TRBV18 and TRBJ2-7; D perhaps matches TRBD1 (5 bases). CDR3 size: 16 residues. Germline V lookup: CDR1 KGHSH, CDR2 LQKENI. The V gene lost 2 bases and the J gene lost 2 bases, with 16 bases spanning the gap. In DNA form, the CDR3 reads TGTGCCAGCTCACCATTTGCGGCAGGGAACGCCTACGAGCAGTACTTC. It translates to CASSPFAAGNAYEQYF.

This clone was seen once. The chain is built from TRBV5-5 and TRBJ1-5; 8 nucleotides align to TRBD1. The junction had 7 bases not matched to a gene; V was cut back by 1 base and J by 4 bases. In germline, CDR1 is SGHKS, CDR2 YYEKEE (reference sequence). The CDR3 has 16 residues. CDR3: CASSLWGTGKNQPQHF. CDR3 in DNA: TGTGCCAGCAGCTTGTGGGGGACAGGTAAAAATCAGCCCCAGCATTTT.

The rearrangement uses TRBV6-6 and TRBJ2-3; D uncertain. CDR1 MNHNY and CDR2 SVGAGI come from the germline V gene (reference sequence). CDR3 length: 15 amino acids. The V end was cut by 0 bases, the J end by 0 bases, with 7 bases between. CDR3 bases: TGTGCCAGCAGTTACTCAGTACCTAGCACAGATACGCAGTATTTT. Translating it yields CASSYSVPSTDTQYF.

The chain links TRBV28 to TRBJ2-1; tentatively, D is TRBD2 (5 bases). CDR1 is MDHEN and CDR2 is SYDVKM in the germline V gene. Deletions cut 4 bases from V and 2 bases from J, with 6 bases between. CDR3 size: 13 residues. The CDR3 DNA is TGTGCCAGCAGTTCAGCGGCCTACAATGAGCAGTTCTTC. Its protein product is CASSSAAYNEQFF.

The chain recombines TRBV6-5 with TRBJ1-4; no reliable D call. CDR3 length: 11 amino acids. In germline, CDR1 is MNHEY, CDR2 SVGAGI. Trimming removed 6 bases at V and 12 bases at J, with 11 bases between. CDR3 loop: CASSSLQELFF. The CDR3 DNA follows: TGTGCCAGCAGCAGCCTCCAGGAACTGTTTTTT.

The chain recombines TRBV7-6 with TRBJ2-1, with D possibly matching TRBD1 (6 bases). The CDR3 has 15 residues. In germline, CDR1 is SGHVS, CDR2 FNYEAQ. V dropped 4 bases and J dropped 0 bases, with 10 bases sitting between them. For the CDR3, the DNA is TGTGCCAGCAGCTCGGGACACTTCTCCTACAATGAGCAGTTCTTC. It yields the protein CASSSGHFSYNEQFF.